Listed here are 17 T cell receptor beta chains from one sample, sequenced in a study of vaccination and CD4 T cells after COVID-19. No antigen has been identified for these receptors. Cultured CD4+ T cells had their DNA profiled by the Oncomine TCR Beta short-read assay. TCRdb recomputed calls from the PCR reads with MiXCR, one row per CDR3 protein. The table includes around 10,000 distinct CDR3 sequences, roughly two fifths detected once. As for treatment: approximately 11-day PBMC culture with coronavirus spike peptide pools or control peptides (ViraFEST assay). What was sequenced was CD4+ T cells from blood, cultured in vitro. These receptors all stem from a human donor who had recovered from COVID-19.

Only a few counts were recorded for this clonotype. V is TRBV29-1 and J is TRBJ1-2; 9 bases agree with TRBD1. The CDR3 consists of 14 residues. J gave up 3 bases and V 1 base, and 3 bases lay outside the gene matches. Germline values: CDR1 SQVTM, CDR2 ANQGSEA. The CDR3 bases are TGCAGCGTTGAAGCAACAGGGGGCTACTATGGCTACACCTTC. As protein: CSVEATGGYYGYTF.

V is TRBV3-1 and J is TRBJ2-5; either TRBD1 or TRBD2 may supply D (5 bases each). The length of the CDR3 is 21 residues. Germline CDR1 reads LGHDT; CDR2 reads YNNKEL (reference sequence). V lost 4 bases, J lost 2 bases, and 32 bases lay in between. CDR3 in DNA: TGTGCCAGCAGCCTTATAAGGTTCCGCTCCGGGACGTTACCTAAGCAAGAGACCCAGTACTTC. Residues: CASSLIRFRSGTLPKQETQYF.

The chain has TRBV6-2 or TRBV6-3 and TRBJ1-2; D perhaps matches TRBD1 (5 bases). The germline CDR1 and CDR2 sequences are MNHEY and SVGEGT. V was pared by 2 bases and J by 4 bases, with 11 bases between. The CDR3 length is 14 residues. For the CDR3, the DNA is TGTGCCAGCAGTTACAGGGGTTCTCTCTATGGCTACACCTTC. Protein sequence: CASSYRGSLYGYTF.

The rearrangement uses TRBV25-1 and TRBJ2-7; TRBD1 is a possible D gene (6 bases). Germline lookup yields CDR1 MGHDK and CDR2 SYGVNS. CDR3 length: 14 amino acids. V was trimmed by 3 bases and J by 3 bases, leaving 12 bases between them. CDR3 sequence: CASSDWGPNYEQYF. Written as DNA, the CDR3 is TGTGCCAGCAGTGACTGGGGGCCGAACTACGAGCAGTACTTC.

The chain carries TRBV18 and TRBJ1-1; tentatively, D is TRBD1 (5 bases). Looked up from germline, CDR1 is KGHSH and CDR2 is LQKENI. CDR3 length equals 13 residues. Trimming left V 0 bases short and J 3 bases short, with 5 bases between. CDR3: CASSPPGDTEAFF. CDR3 sequence (DNA): TGTGCCAGCTCACCACCAGGGGACACTGAAGCTTTCTTT.

V gene TRBV15 combines with J gene TRBJ2-2, with D possibly being TRBD1 (6 bases). Looked up from germline, CDR1 is LNHNV and CDR2 is YYDKDF (reference sequence). Trimming shortened V by 0 bases and J by 3 bases, and 8 bases separated the two germline ends. The CDR3 contains 15 residues. CDR3 loop: CATSREWTDTGELFF. DNA for the CDR3: TGTGCCACCAGCAGAGAATGGACAGACACCGGGGAGCTGTTTTTT.

The chain carries TRBV30 and TRBJ1-1; D not certain. V lost 4 bases and J lost 11, with 14 bases in between. This CDR3 has 11 amino acids. Per the germline V gene, CDR1 is GTSNPN and CDR2 is SVGIG (reference sequence). CDR3 sequence (DNA): TGTGCCTGGACCGGCGCGGCAAGGGCTTTCTTT. Translation gives CAWTGAARAFF. The variable domain in full, completed from reference TRBV30 and TRBJ1-1, reads SQTIHQWPATLVQPVGSPLSLECTVEGTSNPNLYWYRQAAGRGLQLLFYSVGIGQISSEVPQNLSASRPQDRQFILSSKKLLLSDSGFYLCAWTGAARAFFGQGTRLTVV.

The DNA of the CDR3 is TGTGCCAGCACCGGCTCGGGGGCGGGCAATCAGCCCCAGCATTTT. Translated, it gives CASTGSGAGNQPQHF. V usage is TRBV7-8 and J usage is TRBJ1-5, with D perhaps matching TRBD1 (6 bases). This CDR3 region has 15 residues. The V gene lost 7 bases and the J gene lost 2 bases, with 15 bases spanning the gap. Germline assignment: CDR1 SGHVS and CDR2 FQNEAQ.

This clonotype was observed a few times. The chain has TRBV20-1 and TRBJ1-2; D gene ambiguous. CDR1 DFQATT and CDR2 SNEGSKA come from the germline V gene (reference sequence). V lost 7 bases to trimming and J lost 3 bases, with 21 bases between them. The CDR3 contains 15 residues. CDR3 bases: TGCAGTGTTTCCTTTCACTCCCTATCTTACTATGGCTACACCTTC. It encodes CSVSFHSLSYYGYTF.

V usage is TRBV30 and J usage is TRBJ1-1; possible D gene TRBD1, 6 bases. CDR3 length: 14 residues. Per germline, CDR1 GTSNPN and CDR2 SVGIG (reference sequence). V lost 0 bases and J 4 bases, leaving 12 bases between the germline ends. The CDR3, as DNA: TGTGCCTGGAGTGTACTGGGGGCCGGCACTGAAGCTTTCTTT. It translates to CAWSVLGAGTEAFF.

This chain links TRBV9 with TRBJ2-7; 7 positions agree with TRBD2. V lost 4 bases to trimming and J lost 2 bases; unmatched junction nucleotides: 6. This CDR3 has 14 residues. Per the germline V gene, CDR1 is SGDLS and CDR2 is YYNGEE. CDR3 loop: CASSMGLTPYEQYF. The CDR3 bases are TGTGCCAGCAGCATGGGACTAACACCCTACGAGCAGTACTTC. Full variable domain (remainder filled in from reference TRBV9 and TRBJ2-7): DSGVTQTPKHLITATGQRVTLRCSPRSGDLSVYWYQQSLDQGLQFLIQYYNGEERAKGNILERFSAQQFPDLHSELNLSSLELGDSALYFCASSMGLTPYEQYFGPGTRLTVT.

This clonotype was counted between two and nine times. The chain links TRBV7-8 to TRBJ1-2, with D possibly being TRBD1 (5 bases). CDR1 SGHVS and CDR2 FQNEAQ come from the germline V gene. CDR3 length equals 15 residues. V lost 5 bases and J lost 0, with 13 bases in between. CDR3 amino acids: CASSPSGSTNYGYTF. The CDR3 nucleotides read TGTGCCAGCAGCCCCTCAGGGAGTACTAACTATGGCTACACCTTC. The whole variable domain, remainder taken from reference TRBV7-8 and TRBJ1-2, is GAGVSQSPRYKVAKRGQDVALRCDPISGHVSLFWYQQALGQGPEFLTYFQNEAQLDKSGLPSDRFFAERPEGSVSTLKIQRTQQEDSAVYLCASSPSGSTNYGYTFGSGTRLTVV.

This clonotype came up a few times. The chain joins TRBV6-1 to TRBJ2-1, with D possibly TRBD2 on 7 matching bases. With 6 bases removed from V and 10 bases from J, the gap between germline ends came to 13 bases. This CDR3 region has 12 residues. From germline, CDR1 is MNHNS and CDR2 SASEGT. CDR3 region: CASSVRGAEQFF. The CDR3 DNA is TGTGCCAGCAGCGTCCGGGGGGCAGAGCAGTTCTTC.

This chain connects TRBV18 to TRBJ2-7, with 8 bases identical to TRBD1. The V and J ends lost 4 bases and 0 bases, in that order; junction bases with no gene match: 2. The CDR3 spans 14 residues. Germline CDR1 is KGHSH and CDR2 is LQKENI. The CDR3 DNA reads TGTGCCAGCTCACTCCAGGGGGCCTCCTACGAGCAGTACTTC. The encoded protein is CASSLQGASYEQYF.

This clonotype came up a few times. The gene calls are TRBV6-1 and TRBJ2-3, with D perhaps matching TRBD1 or TRBD2 (5 bases each). The CDR3 has 14 amino acids. In germline, CDR1 is MNHNS, CDR2 SASEGT. Between the trimmed V and J ends, which lost 5 bases and 2 bases, there was a span of 11 bases. The CDR3 loop reads CASSHRGSTDTQYF. CDR3 coding DNA: TGTGCCAGCAGTCACCGGGGCTCCACAGATACGCAGTATTTT.

CDR3 sequence (DNA): TGTACCAGCAGCAATTTGGGACAGAACTATGGCTACACCTTC. The encoded protein is CTSSNLGQNYGYTF. The rearrangement uses TRBV21-1 and TRBJ1-2; TRBD1, the D gene given by the table, was not confirmed from the DNA. TRBV21-1 is shown as a pseudogene. This CDR3 comprises 14 residues.

The V call is TRBV18, the J call TRBJ2-7; tentative D call: TRBD2 (7 bases). This CDR3 comprises 14 residues. V was cut by 5 bases and J by 4 bases, with 15 bases left in between. Germline V gene sequence: CDR1 KGHSH, CDR2 LQKENI. The CDR3, as DNA: TGTGCCAGCTCAGACACAGGGAGGGAGTACGAGCAGTACTTC. It yields the protein CASSDTGREYEQYF.